This T cell receptor beta chain was sequenced during a study of cytomegalovirus exposure and HLA in healthy donors. Study-wide context: Unique TCR beta sequences numbering about 100 million came from 190 million or so T cells in an earlier analysis.

The J segment lost 5 bases and the V segment lost 1 base, leaving 3 bases of the junction unmatched. The CDR3 length is 15 residues. CDR1 is SEHNR, CDR2 FQNEAQ, per germline (reference sequence). Study-level results: Across HLA loci, a later analysis found differing TCR association rates, with DRB1 most and HLA-C fewest. It was approximately 160 TCR beta chains that were listed as cytomegalovirus-associated. Later, an analysis showed that TCR beta chains associated with HLA were more clonally expanded than others that were equally common.

PCR employed 60 Vbeta and 13 Jbeta primers. Sequenced by immunoSEQ multiplex PCR; TCRdb stores in-frame clones only, minus some. The repertoire holds about 160,000 clones, with around 77% as singletons. Note on this clone: Its matching antigen is unknown.

The TCR sequence derives from a woman aged 25 to 39 in good health and CMV-seronegative. Sequencing was done on a sample of PBMCs. This chain links TRBV7-9 with TRBJ2-2; 8 bases line up with TRBD1. Here the CDR3 DNA reads TGTGCCAGCAGCTTAGTGGACAGGGCAACCGGGGAGCTGTTTTTT. It specifies CASSLVDRATGELFF.